This TCR beta chain was documented in a study of T-cell memory formation after mild COVID-19. cDNA libraries for TCR alpha and TCR beta, carrying sample barcodes and UMIs, came from 5'RACE with constant-segment primers. TCRdb reanalysed the 5' RACE reads using MiXCR and keeps one entry per CDR3 protein. There are about 350,000 distinct CDR3 sequences in the sample; roughly an eighth occur only once, and approximately 21% lies in the top ten. Germline CDR1 MDHEN, CDR2 SYDVKM. This CDR3 comprises 14 residues. Trimming removed 3 bases at V and 7 bases at J, with 15 bases between. Sequencing was performed on PBMCs or a T cell subset sorted from them (not recorded which). The V and J genes are TRBV28 and TRBJ1-2; D is unresolved. The source of this sequence is a man younger than 30 who had mild COVID-19 (a few samples of this study predate the infection). Cell type and time point are not known. DNA for the CDR3: TGTGCCAGCAGTTTGAGTCGGCGCGTGTCTGGCTACACCTTC. This encodes CASSLSRRVSGYTF.